This passage covers 7 T cell receptor beta chains from one sample sequenced in a study of cytomegalovirus exposure and HLA in healthy donors. PCR employed 60 Vbeta and 13 Jbeta primers. Sequencing used immunoSEQ multiplex PCR; TCRdb keeps in-frame clones, though not all of them. The top ten clones hold under 3.5% of a sample with roughly 160,000 clones, approximately 74% of them seen once. The source material was PBMCs. The origin of the receptors is a woman aged 25 to 39 in good health and CMV-seronegative.

V usage is TRBV6-1 and J usage is TRBJ1-5; 10 nucleotides agree with TRBD1. Trimming at V came to 6 bases and at J to 6 bases, leaving 5 bases not matched to a gene. Germline CDR1 is MNHNS and CDR2 is SASEGT. The CDR3 covers 14 residues. The DNA of the CDR3 is TGTGCCAGCAGGGGGGGACAGGGGCGTCAGCCCCAGCATTTT. Residues: CASRGGQGRQPQHF.

The chain links TRBV28 to TRBJ2-1; 10 positions match TRBD2. The CDR3 contains 14 residues. The germline V gene has CDR1 MDHEN and CDR2 SYDVKM. The V gene end was trimmed by 5 bases and the J gene end by 10 bases; junction bases not matched to a gene: 8. CDR3 in DNA: TGTGCCAGCAGTCGAGCGGGAGGGCCTGGGGAGCAGTTCTTC. It codes for CASSRAGGPGEQFF.

The chain combines TRBV29-1 with TRBJ1-4, with D hard to call. Trimming removed 4 bases at V and 4 bases at J, with 7 bases between. Germline assignment: CDR1 SQVTM and CDR2 ANQGSEA. This CDR3 is 12 amino acids long. The CDR3 coding sequence is TGCAGCGTTGGATCCGGTAATGAAAAACTGTTTTTT. As protein: CSVGSGNEKLFF.

The V call is TRBV28, the J call TRBJ1-5, with 9 bases aligning to TRBD1. This CDR3 is built from 15 residues. Germline lookup yields CDR1 MDHEN and CDR2 SYDVKM. V gave up 7 bases and J gave up 6 bases; unmatched junction bases: 10. The DNA for the CDR3 is TGTGCCAGCACCCCAGGGACAGGGCGTTCTCAGCCCCAGCATTTT. Its translation is CASTPGTGRSQPQHF.

The gene calls are TRBV27 and TRBJ2-2, with D possibly matching TRBD1 (6 bases). CDR3 size: 13 residues. With 5 bases removed from V and 4 bases from J, the gap between germline ends came to 8 bases. CDR1 is MNHEY, CDR2 SMNVEV, per germline (reference sequence). As DNA, the CDR3 is TGTGCCAGCAGTGGCAGGGGCACCGGGGAGCTGTTTTTT. Translation gives CASSGRGTGELFF.

The J gene is TRBJ2-5, the V gene TRBV7-9; tentative D call: TRBD1 (6 bases). V lost 5 bases, J lost 2 bases, and 21 bases lay in between. The CDR3 is made up of 17 amino acids. Germline V gives CDR1 SEHNR, CDR2 FQNEAQ (reference sequence). CDR3 bases: TGTGCCAGCAGCCCTCTCACAGGGAGATTACATCAAGAGACCCAGTACTTC. Translation: CASSPLTGRLHQETQYF.

J is TRBJ2-1 and V is TRBV28, with 15 positions matching TRBD2. This CDR3 comprises 19 residues. Germline CDR1 and CDR2: MDHEN and SYDVKM. After removal of 4 bases from V and 2 bases from J, the junction contained 9 bases not matched to a gene. The CDR3 sequence is CASSSPGTSGRRPYNEQFF. In DNA, the CDR3 is TGTGCCAGCAGTTCCCCCGGGACTAGCGGGAGGAGACCCTACAATGAGCAGTTCTTC.